Listed below are T cell receptor beta chains from one sample, sequenced in a study of cytomegalovirus exposure and HLA in healthy donors. Generated by immunoSEQ multiplex PCR, the TCRdb table keeps only in-frame clones and is missing some. Among under 200,000 clones listed, around 77% were seen once. Specimen: PBMCs. The receptor set was obtained from a man in his 60s in good health and CMV-seronegative. Each CDR3 is given with its conserved first and last residue. Each record gives: D gene, V gene, J gene, clone size, CDR3 protein. The D gene is left open where the match is weak. Clone size is not always given. Where it is, it says once, few, many or a class for expanded clones.

D gene: TRBD1; V gene: TRBV5-1; J gene: TRBJ1-1; clone size: .; CDR3 protein: CASSLDNRGSTEAFF
D gene: TRBD2; V gene: TRBV7-9; J gene: TRBJ2-1; clone size: .; CDR3 protein: CASSLTLGGEEQFF
D gene: TRBD2; V gene: TRBV19; J gene: TRBJ2-1; clone size: .; CDR3 protein: CASIGGSSYNEQFF
D gene: .; V gene: TRBV6-1; J gene: TRBJ1-5; clone size: .; CDR3 protein: CASSVGVWGGNQPQNF
D gene: .; V gene: TRBV19; J gene: TRBJ2-7; clone size: .; CDR3 protein: CASSTQPATGSGGAAYEQYF
D gene: TRBD1; V gene: TRBV9; J gene: TRBJ2-7; clone size: once; CDR3 protein: CASSVAGQGGPYEQYF
D gene: .; V gene: TRBV5-8; J gene: TRBJ2-4; clone size: .; CDR3 protein: CASSPDGGGRNIQYF
D gene: .; V gene: TRBV18; J gene: TRBJ2-1; clone size: .; CDR3 protein: CASSHPGQEQFF
D gene: .; V gene: TRBV30; J gene: TRBJ2-1; clone size: .; CDR3 protein: CAWSSGVGSYNEQFF
D gene: TRBD1; V gene: TRBV30; J gene: TRBJ2-7; clone size: once; CDR3 protein: CAWRDPATGSDEQYF
D gene: .; V gene: TRBV19; J gene: TRBJ1-2; clone size: .; CDR3 protein: CASSIPQGRDGYTF
D gene: .; V gene: TRBV7-9; J gene: TRBJ1-3; clone size: .; CDR3 protein: CASYLSGAGNTIYF
D gene: TRBD1; V gene: TRBV5-1; J gene: TRBJ1-4; clone size: .; CDR3 protein: CASSFSGTGDEKLFF
D gene: TRBD1; V gene: TRBV5-4; J gene: TRBJ2-1; clone size: .; CDR3 protein: CASRRQGAEFYNEQFF
D gene: .; V gene: TRBV4-3; J gene: TRBJ2-5; clone size: once; CDR3 protein: CASSQDVGAGGETQYF
D gene: .; V gene: TRBV5-1; J gene: TRBJ2-3; clone size: few; CDR3 protein: CASSLTQGTDTQYF
D gene: TRBD1; V gene: TRBV10-3; J gene: TRBJ2-7; clone size: .; CDR3 protein: CAISPARGSYEQYF
D gene: .; V gene: TRBV5-5; J gene: TRBJ1-3; clone size: few; CDR3 protein: CASSLTGKRDSGNTIYF
D gene: TRBD2; V gene: TRBV5-4; J gene: TRBJ2-5; clone size: .; CDR3 protein: CASSLVSGRGETQYF
D gene: TRBD1; V gene: TRBV2; J gene: TRBJ2-5; clone size: .; CDR3 protein: CASSTRGRETQYF
D gene: .; V gene: TRBV5-5; J gene: TRBJ2-1; clone size: .; CDR3 protein: CASSSTVWDEQFF
D gene: TRBD1; V gene: TRBV19; J gene: TRBJ2-2; clone size: .; CDR3 protein: CASRRDGTGSSGELFF
D gene: TRBD1; V gene: TRBV9; J gene: TRBJ1-3; clone size: once; CDR3 protein: CASSVRDSLSSGNTIYF
D gene: .; V gene: TRBV7-9; J gene: TRBJ2-7; clone size: .; CDR3 protein: CASSLVREQYF
D gene: TRBD2; V gene: TRBV6-5; J gene: TRBJ2-1; clone size: .; CDR3 protein: CASGRGYNEQFF
D gene: .; V gene: TRBV9; J gene: TRBJ2-7; clone size: .; CDR3 protein: CASSPRLNGEQYF
D gene: .; V gene: TRBV6-6; J gene: TRBJ2-5; clone size: .; CDR3 protein: CASSYGGAETQYF
D gene: TRBD1; V gene: TRBV19; J gene: TRBJ1-2; clone size: .; CDR3 protein: CASSIKTGIDYGYTF
D gene: TRBD2; V gene: TRBV2; J gene: TRBJ2-5; clone size: few; CDR3 protein: CASSNTGLAGGETQYF